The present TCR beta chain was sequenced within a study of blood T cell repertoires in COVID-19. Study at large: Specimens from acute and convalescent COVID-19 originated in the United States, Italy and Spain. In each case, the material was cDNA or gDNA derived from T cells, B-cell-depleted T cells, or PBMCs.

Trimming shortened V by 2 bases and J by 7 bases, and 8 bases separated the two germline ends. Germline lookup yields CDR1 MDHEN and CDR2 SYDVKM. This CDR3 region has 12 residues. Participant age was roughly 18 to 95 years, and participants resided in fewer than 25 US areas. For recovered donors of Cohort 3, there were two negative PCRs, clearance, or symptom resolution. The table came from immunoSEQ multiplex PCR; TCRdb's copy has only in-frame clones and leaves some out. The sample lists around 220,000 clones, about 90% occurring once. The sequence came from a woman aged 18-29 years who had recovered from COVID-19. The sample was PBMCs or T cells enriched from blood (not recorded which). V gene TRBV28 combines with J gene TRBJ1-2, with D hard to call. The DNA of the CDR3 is TGTGCCAGCAGTTTAACTGGCGGTGGCTACACCTTC. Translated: CASSLTGGGYTF.